This TCR beta chain originates from a study of T cells in Graves' hyperthyroidism and ophthalmopathy. The CDR3 totals 13 residues. Germline CDR1 and CDR2: SGHDN and FVKESK. V lost 4 bases to trimming and J lost 8 bases, with 12 bases between them. Amplification of TCR beta CDR3 regions was performed using RNA transcripts as template. First-round RT-PCR of the TCR CDR3 relied on the HTBI primer set. Using its own MiXCR run on the multiplex PCR reads, TCRdb lists one record per CDR3 protein. The sample holds over 700,000 distinct CDR3 sequences, roughly a sixth seen once. The chain links TRBV14 to TRBJ2-1, with D perhaps matching TRBD2 (7 bases). The sample taken for sequencing was blood. The sequence was obtained from a woman in her fifties or sixties with Graves' hyperthyroidism that later progressed to Graves' ophthalmopathy. CDR3: CASSRGGRDEQFF. CDR3 coding DNA: TGTGCCAGCAGCCGGGGGGGCAGGGATGAGCAGTTCTTC.